A single TCR beta chain is shown here with its context. This CDR3 has 14 residues. Trimming pared 6 bases from V and 4 bases from J, leaving 15 bases between. Germline values: CDR1 MNHEY, CDR2 SMNVEV (reference sequence). The sample comes from a study of cytomegalovirus exposure and HLA in healthy donors. It was with 60 Vbeta and 13 Jbeta primers that the PCR ran. Method: immunoSEQ multiplex PCR; TCRdb's copy keeps in-frame clones and lacks some. The sample includes more than 90,000 clones, approximately 80% seen only once; the top ten take 2.5% to 3%. The TCR comes from a woman between 18 and 29 years old in good health and CMV-seropositive. Material for sequencing was PBMCs. The chain recombines TRBV27 with TRBJ1-1; maybe TRBD1 (5 bases). The CDR3 sequence: CASSRQRGFTEAFF. The CDR3 DNA reads as TGTGCCAGCAGCCGACAAAGGGGATTCACTGAAGCTTTCTTT.